This T cell receptor beta chain was captured by sequencing in a study of blood T cell repertoires in COVID-19. Study summary: Sites in the United States, Italy and Spain provided acute and convalescent COVID-19 samples. T cells, B-cell-depleted T cells, or PBMCs provided the cDNA or gDNA that served as material.

Produced via immunoSEQ multiplex PCR; TCRdb's table is partial and in-frame only. The sample consists of under 75,000 clones, nearly 90% of them appearing once. The CDR3 length is 15 residues. CDR1 and CDR2 from the germline V gene are SGHRS and YFSETQ. About this clone: The junction and the germline gene differ at one end; a read error may be behind it.

The rearrangement links TRBV5-1 to TRBJ2-2; 7 bases align to TRBD1. The source is a man aged 55-75 years with active COVID-19. What was sequenced was peripheral blood. CDR3 region: CASSLGDRNTGELFF. The CDR3 DNA reads as TGCGCCAGCAGTTTGGGGGACAGGAACACCGGGGAGCTGTTTTTT.